These T cell receptor beta chains were read from a single sample in a study of T cell responses to AZD1222 COVID-19 vaccine. Only in-frame clones appear in the TCRdb table, and some are missing; sequencing was by immunoSEQ multiplex PCR. The sample carries fewer than 100,000 clones, 87% recorded once. The material sequenced was peripheral blood, taken 28 days after the second AZD1222 dose. The receptors shown here come from an adult who received the AZD1222 COVID-19 vaccine. Each CDR3 is given with its conserved first and last residue. Clone size, where shown, is once, few, many, or a class for clones that have expanded.

clone size: -
J gene: TRBJ2-1
V gene: TRBV5-1
CDR3 protein: CASRAGGNNEQFF

clone size: -
J gene: TRBJ2-1
V gene: TRBV29-1
CDR3 protein: CSVVPSNEQFF

clone size: once
J gene: TRBJ1-5
V gene: TRBV6-5
CDR3 protein: CASSSRGHQPQHF

clone size: -
J gene: TRBJ1-5
V gene: TRBV23-1
CDR3 protein: CASSHGQGSSRKDQPQHF

clone size: -
J gene: TRBJ2-7
V gene: TRBV10-3
CDR3 protein: CAISESRNEQYF

clone size: -
J gene: TRBJ1-5
V gene: TRBV2
CDR3 protein: CASTPGQNNQPQHF

clone size: once
J gene: TRBJ1-2
V gene: TRBV28
CDR3 protein: CASNGAAPNYGYTF

clone size: large
J gene: TRBJ2-2
V gene: TRBV25-1
CDR3 protein: CASSDSRWDRADGELFF

clone size: -
J gene: TRBJ2-7
V gene: TRBV5-4
CDR3 protein: CASSRRLAPYEQYF

clone size: -
J gene: TRBJ2-7
V gene: TRBV6-2/TRBV6-3
CDR3 protein: CASSYSRVENYEQYF

clone size: -
J gene: TRBJ2-1
V gene: TRBV10-3
CDR3 protein: CAISESLHGNEQFF

clone size: -
J gene: TRBJ1-1
V gene: TRBV5-8
CDR3 protein: CASSLAGQGAGRAFF

clone size: -
J gene: TRBJ1-3
V gene: TRBV15
CDR3 protein: CATSSETDRGNTIYF

clone size: -
J gene: TRBJ1-1
V gene: TRBV14
CDR3 protein: CASSQGSYSLNTEAFF

clone size: -
J gene: TRBJ2-1
V gene: TRBV28
CDR3 protein: CASNPPSSYNEQFF

clone size: -
J gene: TRBJ1-5
V gene: TRBV7-2
CDR3 protein: CASSLNPLYSNQPQHF

clone size: -
J gene: TRBJ2-3
V gene: TRBV5-4
CDR3 protein: CASSLDTDTQYF

clone size: -
J gene: TRBJ2-7
V gene: TRBV5-1
CDR3 protein: CASSLGTLLAEQYF